These 24 T cell receptor beta chains were all obtained from the same sample, sequenced in a study of human T cells and chemical hapten exposure (dated by TCRdb to the early 2020s). Read against the paper, the sample's time point label means: patch test 3, about 24 weeks after DPC sensitization. The treatment or condition label here, explained by the study, means: therapeutic diphenylcyclopropenone sensitization with weekly scalp DPC. The library relied on RACE. For sequencing, a NextSeq 500 was employed. TCRdb took the public reads, trimmed them with fastp at Q25, ran MiXCR for clone calling and kept in-frame beta chains. Entries that share a CDR3 protein sequence are merged under the most common genes and DNA. The sample records tens of thousands of distinct CDR3 sequences, roughly 9.6% of which are singletons. The top ten clones comprise roughly 2.1% of the sample. Sequencing was performed on whole blood, taken in connection with sensitization to the hapten diphenylcyclopropenone (DPC). The receptors here all came from a woman younger than 45 with alopecia areata. Some clones in this sample may be carry-over from other donors' samples.

The chain combines TRBV20-1 with TRBJ2-1; 16 bases are a match to TRBD2. Germline CDR1 reads DFQATT; CDR2 reads SNEGSKA (reference sequence). This CDR3 has 18 amino acids. V shed 1 base and J 9 bases; nucleotides not matched to a gene: 12. This chain's CDR3 is CSARVRRGLAGGLGEQFF. The CDR3 nucleotides are TGCAGTGCTAGAGTTCGCAGGGGACTAGCGGGAGGGCTAGGTGAGCAGTTCTTC.

This clonotype was seen a few times. The chain joins TRBV7-2 to TRBJ2-4; D gene ambiguous. The ends were cut back, 3 bases at V and 2 bases at J, with 14 bases in the middle. Germline values: CDR1 SGHTA, CDR2 FQGNSA. This CDR3 has 16 amino acids. The CDR3 DNA sequence: TGTGCCAGCAGCTTGCGGCTAGGATTGACCAAAAACATTCAGTACTTC. Its protein product is CASSLRLGLTKNIQYF.

The sample holds many counts of this clonotype. The chain carries TRBV3-1 and TRBJ2-5; D not resolved. The CDR3 loop spans 14 amino acids. Germline V gene data show CDR1 as LGHDT and CDR2 as YNNKEL (reference sequence). The V end lost 0 bases, the J end lost 5 bases, and 10 bases lay between the germline ends. The CDR3 sequence is CASSQDNRLETQYF. CDR3 nucleotide sequence: TGTGCCAGCAGCCAAGATAATAGATTGGAGACCCAGTACTTC.

This sequence joins TRBV19 and TRBJ1-5, with TRBD1 matching 9 bases. Germline V CDR1 and CDR2: LNHDA, SQIVND (reference sequence). CDR3 size: 15 residues. The J segment lost 4 bases and the V segment lost 8 bases, leaving 9 bases of the junction unmatched. CDR3 in DNA: TGTGCCAGTCGATCGGGACAGGGAGTGAATCAGCCCCAGCATTTT. This gives the protein CASRSGQGVNQPQHF.

This clonotype has more than one count but fewer than ten. The V call is TRBV7-2, the J call TRBJ2-1; possible D gene TRBD2, 6 bases. Trimming took 5 bases from V and 0 from J, leaving 26 bases between them. The germline V gene encodes CDR1 SGHTA and CDR2 FQGNSA. This CDR3 is built from 20 residues. The CDR3 region is CASSPRHLTSGRSSYNEQFF. CDR3 DNA sequence: TGTGCCAGCAGCCCCCGACACTTGACAAGCGGGCGAAGCTCCTACAATGAGCAGTTCTTC.

This sequence joins TRBV28 and TRBJ2-1, with D unclear. The germline V gene has CDR1 MDHEN and CDR2 SYDVKM. The CDR3 has 12 amino acids. Trimming cost V 6 bases and J 9 bases, with 12 bases left between them. The CDR3 DNA reads as TGTGCCAGCAGACCTTATTTTGGTGAGCAGTTCTTC. Protein: CASRPYFGEQFF.

This clonotype occurred a few times. The genes are TRBV6-6 and TRBJ1-1, with D unresolved. This CDR3 has 13 amino acids. Germline V gene data show CDR1 as MNHNY and CDR2 as SVGAGI (reference sequence). V was clipped by 7 bases and J by 5 bases, with 14 bases between them. CDR3 sequence: CASKVGWETEAFF. CDR3 sequence (DNA): TGTGCCAGCAAAGTGGGTTGGGAGACTGAAGCTTTCTTT.

This clonotype was counted between two and nine times. The chain combines TRBV18 with TRBJ2-3; D unclear. Germline assignment: CDR1 KGHSH and CDR2 LQKENI. The V and J ends lost 3 bases and 11 bases respectively, with 21 bases between them. This CDR3 contains 15 residues. CDR3 DNA: TGTGCCAGCTCACCCTTCTCCGAGGCGACCCAGGAGCAGTATTTT. This translates into CASSPFSEATQEQYF.

This chain joins TRBV2 and TRBJ1-2; 7 nucleotides match TRBD1. In germline, CDR1 is SNHLY, CDR2 FYNNEI. The CDR3 length is 14 residues. The junction had 2 bases not matched to a gene; V was cut back by 2 bases and J by 2 bases. The CDR3 is CASSELTGNYGYTF. For the CDR3, the DNA is TGTGCCAGCAGTGAACTGACAGGGAACTATGGCTACACCTTC.

The rearrangement uses TRBV28 and TRBJ1-1; the match to TRBD1 covers 8 bases. Germline loops: CDR1 MDHEN, CDR2 SYDVKM. With 4 bases clipped from V and 8 bases from J, the junction kept 3 bases outside the gene matches. The CDR3 consists of 12 residues. CDR3 in DNA: TGTGCCAGCAGTTCGGACAGGGAGGAAGCTTTCTTT. Translated: CASSSDREEAFF.

This clonotype was found many times. V is TRBV19 and J is TRBJ2-4, with unresolved D. Germline CDR1 and CDR2: LNHDA and SQIVND (reference sequence). The V and J ends lost 5 bases and 3 bases respectively, with 14 bases between them. The CDR3 is made up of 15 amino acids. CDR3 protein: CASSLPLGGKNIQYF. CDR3 in DNA: TGTGCCAGTAGTCTCCCCCTAGGTGGCAAAAACATTCAGTACTTC. Filled out from reference TRBV19 and TRBJ2-4, the complete variable domain reads DGGITQSPKYLFRKEGQNVTLSCEQNLNHDAMYWYRQDPGQGLRLIYYSQIVNDFQKGDIAEGYSVSREKKESFPLTVTSAQKNPTAFYLCASSLPLGGKNIQYFGAGTRLSVL.

This clonotype came up a few times. The V call is TRBV6-1, the J call TRBJ1-5, with D unresolved. This CDR3 is built from 14 residues. Germline V gives CDR1 MNHNS, CDR2 SASEGT. Trimming pared 2 bases from V and 7 bases from J, leaving 12 bases between. The CDR3 is CASSEPQARQPQHF. The CDR3, as DNA: TGTGCCAGCAGTGAACCGCAGGCTAGGCAGCCCCAGCATTTT.

The gene calls are TRBV20-1 and TRBJ2-7, with 14 positions matching TRBD2. Per germline, CDR1 DFQATT and CDR2 SNEGSKA (reference sequence). The V gene end was trimmed by 6 bases and the J gene end by 3 bases; junction bases not matched to a gene: 7. This CDR3 spans 15 amino acids. The CDR3 DNA sequence: TGCAGTGCCCTGGGACTAGCGGGAGCGCACTACGAGCAGTACTTC. Amino acid sequence: CSALGLAGAHYEQYF.

This clonotype was recorded a few times. This chain links TRBV6-2 or TRBV6-3 with TRBJ1-1, with unresolved D. Trimming left V 6 bases short and J 1 base short, with 6 bases between. In germline, CDR1 is MNHEY, CDR2 SVGEGT. This CDR3 contains 12 residues. In nucleotides, the CDR3 is TGTGCCAGCAGACCCCGGAACACTGAAGCTTTCTTT. This gives the protein CASRPRNTEAFF.

This clonotype was observed at least ten times. The chain is built from TRBV7-2 and TRBJ1-1, with D possibly TRBD1 on 5 matching bases. The V end lost 0 bases, the J end lost 4 bases, and 12 bases lay between the germline ends. The germline V gene encodes CDR1 SGHTA and CDR2 FQGNSA. The CDR3 sequence is 15 residues long. CDR3 protein: CASSLARGRGTEAFF. CDR3 nucleotides: TGTGCCAGCAGCTTAGCGCGGGGCCGGGGCACTGAAGCTTTCTTT.

V gene TRBV6-1 combines with J gene TRBJ1-6; D is uncertain. CDR3 size: 15 residues. Germline V gene data show CDR1 as MNHNS and CDR2 as SASEGT. V shed 6 bases and J shed 1 base, with 10 bases lying between them. CDR3: CASRVNWSYNSPLHF. The CDR3 DNA is TGTGCCAGCAGGGTCAATTGGTCCTATAATTCACCCCTCCACTTT.

V is TRBV29-1 and J is TRBJ2-1, with 7 bases fitting TRBD2. CDR1 SQVTM and CDR2 ANQGSEA come from the germline V gene. Unmatched junction bases numbered 6, after V lost 5 bases and J lost 5 bases. This CDR3 region has 13 residues. The CDR3 bases are TGCAGCGTTCCCGACCGGGGGGACAATGAGCAGTTCTTC. It translates to CSVPDRGDNEQFF.

A few counts support this clonotype. The chain couples TRBV29-1 to TRBJ2-5; TRBD2 agrees at 7 bases. This CDR3 is built from 12 residues. With 7 bases clipped from V and 0 bases from J, the junction kept 2 bases outside the gene matches. Germline values: CDR1 SQVTM, CDR2 ANQGSEA. CDR3 nucleotide sequence: TGCAGCGCGAGCGGGAACCAAGAGACCCAGTACTTC. Translation gives CSASGNQETQYF.

This clonotype was observed many times. The V and J genes are TRBV11-2 and TRBJ2-5, with 8 bases matching TRBD1. J gave up 5 bases and V 5 bases, and 4 bases lay outside the gene matches. This CDR3 has 13 amino acids. CDR1 and CDR2 (germline): SGHAT, FQNNGV. CDR3 loop: CASSRGQAETQYF. The CDR3 DNA reads as TGTGCCAGCAGCCGGGGACAGGCGGAGACCCAGTACTTC.

This clonotype was seen only a few times. The chain is built from TRBV12-5 and TRBJ1-1, with 12 bases matching TRBD1. The length of the CDR3 is 16 residues. Germline V lookup: CDR1 LGHNT, CDR2 FRNRAP. Trimming took 6 bases from V and 5 from J; bases not matched to a gene: 10. The CDR3 here is CASGSGTGGRKTEAFF. The CDR3 DNA sequence: TGTGCTAGTGGCTCCGGGACAGGGGGCCGGAAGACTGAAGCTTTCTTT.

The genes are TRBV6-1 and TRBJ1-5, with D possibly matching TRBD1 (5 bases). Germline V gene sequence: CDR1 MNHNS, CDR2 SASEGT. The ends were cut back, 0 bases at V and 5 bases at J, with 11 bases in the middle. There are 15 residues in the CDR3. CDR3 nucleotide sequence: TGTGCCAGCAGTGAAGCGCTAGGGGAGGATCAGCCCCAGCATTTT. It codes for CASSEALGEDQPQHF.

In this sample, this clonotype turned up a few times. The chain couples TRBV7-6 to TRBJ2-1; D ambiguous. Per the germline V gene, CDR1 is SGHVS and CDR2 is FNYEAQ. This CDR3 region has 17 residues. Trimming shortened V by 5 bases and J by 0 bases, and 17 bases separated the two germline ends. The chain's CDR3 is CASSPARRESSYNEQFF. CDR3 nucleotide sequence: TGTGCCAGCAGCCCAGCCCGTAGGGAAAGCTCCTACAATGAGCAGTTCTTC.

The V call is TRBV7-9, the J call TRBJ2-3, with D possibly being TRBD1 (5 bases). Germline assignment: CDR1 SEHNR and CDR2 FQNEAQ (reference sequence). The CDR3 covers 13 residues. Trimming stripped 5 bases from V and 4 bases from J, with 10 bases between. The CDR3 DNA reads as TGTGCCAGCAGCGACCCGACAGCAGATACGCAGTATTTT. It translates to CASSDPTADTQYF.

The chain joins TRBV12-3 or TRBV12-4 to TRBJ1-4, with 8 bases aligning to TRBD1. This CDR3 comprises 16 residues. V was clipped by 4 bases and J by 8 bases; unmatched bases: 12. The CDR3 nucleotides are TGTGCCAGCAGTTCCCGAACAGGGGGTGGTCGGGAAAAACTGTTTTTT. It codes for CASSSRTGGGREKLFF.